The entry below describes one T cell receptor beta chain. The antigen remains unidentified. Individual cDNA molecules each carried unique molecular identifiers attached by the library. How the authors handled the data: There were a median of approximately 100,000 TCRs per sample, with a range from 23,224 to 690,600. TCRdb itself ran the RACE reads through MiXCR, one entry per CDR3 protein. In this record, the V and J calls reflect TCRdb's handling and not the investigators' own analysis. The sample carries 80,000 to 100,000 distinct CDR3 sequences, 8.5% to 9% recorded once. This sample was included in a study of human T cells and chemical hapten exposure. Study information: Small pooled library volume differences chiefly drove per-sample TCR yield variation. General study findings and limits: Sensitizing to DPC left TCRs with a frequency above 1 in 1000 unaltered.

The time point was: healthy volunteer bleed at 2 weeks. Researchers extracted total RNA from unfractionated whole blood. V was cut by 4 bases and J by 4 bases, with 10 bases left in between. Germline V gives CDR1 SEHNR, CDR2 FQNEAQ (reference sequence). CDR3 length: 13 amino acids. The TCR was taken from a female donor in good health. Some clones in this sample may be carry-over from other donors' samples. This chain joins TRBV7-9 and TRBJ1-2, with D possibly TRBD1 on 5 matching bases. The specimen sequenced was whole blood. The CDR3 reads CASSSAGSYGYTF. The CDR3 bases are TGTGCCAGCAGCTCGGCAGGGAGCTATGGCTACACCTTC.